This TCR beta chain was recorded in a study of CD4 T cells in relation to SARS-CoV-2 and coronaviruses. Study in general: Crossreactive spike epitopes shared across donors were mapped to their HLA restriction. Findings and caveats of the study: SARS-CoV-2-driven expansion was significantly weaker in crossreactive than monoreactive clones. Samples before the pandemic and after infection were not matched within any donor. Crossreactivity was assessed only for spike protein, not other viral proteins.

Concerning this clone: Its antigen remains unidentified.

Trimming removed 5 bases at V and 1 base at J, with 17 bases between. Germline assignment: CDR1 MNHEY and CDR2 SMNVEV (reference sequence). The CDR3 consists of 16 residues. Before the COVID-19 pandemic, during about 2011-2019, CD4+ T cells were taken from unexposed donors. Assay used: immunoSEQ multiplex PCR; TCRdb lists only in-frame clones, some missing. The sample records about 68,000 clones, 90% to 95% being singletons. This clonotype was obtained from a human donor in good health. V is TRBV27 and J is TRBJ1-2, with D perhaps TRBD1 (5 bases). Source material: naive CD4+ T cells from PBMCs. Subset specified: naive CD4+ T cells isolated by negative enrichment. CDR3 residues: CASSPGTGLLNYGYTF. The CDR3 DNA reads TGTGCCAGCAGTCCTGGGACGGGCCTACTTAACTATGGCTACACCTTC.